A selection of T cell receptor beta chains follows, all from one sample in a study of Ad26.COV2.S vaccination and SARS-CoV-2 variants. The assay was immunoSEQ multiplex PCR, and TCRdb's table has in-frame clones only and misses some. The table shows about 400,000 clones, with 92% occurring only once. The sample was peripheral blood, taken in a trial of Ad26.COV2.S vaccine versus placebo. The source of these receptors is a person between 18 and 65 years old who received the Ad26.COV2.S COVID-19 vaccine or a placebo. Both conserved end residues are part of each CDR3. Each record gives: D gene, V gene, clone size, CDR3 length, J gene, CDR3 protein, CDR3 DNA. The D gene is left open where the match is weak. Not every row has a clone size; where given, it reads once, few, many or a size class.

.	TRBV10-2	few	15	TRBJ1-1	CASSESRGMNTEAFF	TGCGCCAGCAGTGAGAGTCGTGGGATGAACACTGAAGCTTTCTTT
.	TRBV30	.	11	TRBJ2-1	CAWSVGNEQFF	TGTGCCTGGAGTGTCGGCAATGAGCAGTTCTTC
TRBD1	TRBV5-1	.	14	TRBJ1-4	CASSLGQGREKLFF	TGCGCCAGCAGCTTGGGACAGGGGAGGGAAAAACTGTTTTTT
.	TRBV7-9	.	13	TRBJ1-3	CASGGWAGNTIYF	TGTGCCAGCGGTGGATGGGCAGGAAACACCATATATTTT
.	TRBV4-1	.	15	TRBJ1-1	CASSQDGTLDTEAFF	TGCGCCAGCAGCCAAGATGGGACCCTGGACACTGAAGCTTTCTTT
.	TRBV18	.	15	TRBJ2-1	CASSLQGSSYNEQFF	TGTGCCAGCTCTCTTCAGGGTAGCTCCTACAATGAGCAGTTCTTC
.	TRBV28	.	11	TRBJ2-2	CASRATGELFF	TGTGCCAGCCGGGCAACCGGGGAGCTGTTTTTT
TRBD2	TRBV6-4	once	15	TRBJ2-5	CASSSSGGTQETQYF	TGTGCCAGCAGCTCTAGCGGGGGCACACAAGAGACCCAGTACTTC
TRBD1	TRBV7-7	.	16	TRBJ1-2	CASTPLLLGGNYGYTF	TGTGCCAGCACCCCTCTATTGTTAGGGGGCAACTATGGCTACACCTTC
.	TRBV7-9	.	14	TRBJ1-1	CASSLAGEDTEAFF	TGTGCCAGCAGCTTAGCAGGGGAGGACACTGAAGCTTTCTTT
.	TRBV6-2/TRBV6-3	.	16	TRBJ2-1	CASSYSDSLSYNEQFF	TGTGCCAGCAGTTACTCGGACAGTCTCTCCTACAATGAGCAGTTCTTC
.	TRBV10-3	.	15	TRBJ1-2	CAISEGYSKNYGYTF	TGTGCCATCAGTGAAGGCTATTCAAAAAACTATGGCTACACCTTC
TRBD1	TRBV28	once	18	TRBJ1-1	CASSFLLKGADGGTEAFF	TGTGCCAGCAGTTTCCTTTTAAAGGGGGCGGATGGAGGCACTGAAGCTTTCTTT
.	TRBV7-9	.	15	TRBJ1-2	CASTPGTTSAYGYTF	TGTGCCAGCACCCCAGGGACAACTTCTGCCTATGGCTACACCTTC
TRBD1	TRBV7-9	.	16	TRBJ1-3	CASSLVGTGAGNTIYF	TGTGCCAGCAGCTTAGTAGGGACAGGGGCTGGAAACACCATATATTTT
TRBD2	TRBV6-6	.	14	TRBJ2-3	CASTSGDYSDTQYF	TGTGCCAGCACCTCGGGGGACTACTCAGATACGCAGTATTTT
.	TRBV7-9	.	13	TRBJ1-1	CASTGTANTEAFF	TGTGCCAGCACGGGGACGGCGAACACTGAAGCTTTCTTT
.	TRBV11-2	.	15	TRBJ2-7	CASSLFDEAAYEQYF	TGTGCCAGCAGCTTATTTGATGAGGCCGCCTACGAGCAGTACTTC
.	TRBV10-1	.	15	TRBJ2-2	CASSEGVFVGGELFF	TGCGCCAGCAGTGAGGGGGTCTTCGTTGGCGGGGAGCTGTTTTTT
TRBD2	TRBV5-4	.	16	TRBJ2-3	CASNRERGGVTDTQYF	TGTGCCAGCAACCGAGAGCGGGGCGGGGTCACAGATACGCAGTATTTT